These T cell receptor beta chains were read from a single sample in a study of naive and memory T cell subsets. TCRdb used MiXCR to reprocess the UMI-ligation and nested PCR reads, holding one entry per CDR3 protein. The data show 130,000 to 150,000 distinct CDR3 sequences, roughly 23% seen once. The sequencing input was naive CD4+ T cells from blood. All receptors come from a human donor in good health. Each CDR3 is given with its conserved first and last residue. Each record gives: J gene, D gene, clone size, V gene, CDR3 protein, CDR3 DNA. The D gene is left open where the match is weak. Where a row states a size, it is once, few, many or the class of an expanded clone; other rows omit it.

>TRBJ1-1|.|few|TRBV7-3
CASSAGSTNTEAFF
TGTGCCAGCAGCGCAGGGTCTACGAACACTGAAGCTTTCTTT
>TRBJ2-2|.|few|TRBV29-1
CSGIGTGELFF
TGCAGCGGGATAGGGACCGGGGAGCTGTTTTTT
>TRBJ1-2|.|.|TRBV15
CATSRKRQTGTYGYTF
TGTGCCACCAGCAGAAAGCGACAGACAGGCACATATGGCTACACCTTC
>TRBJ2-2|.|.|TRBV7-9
CASSSGRIWDGELFF
TGTGCCAGCAGCTCGGGACGGATCTGGGACGGGGAGCTGTTTTTT
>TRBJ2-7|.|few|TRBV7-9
CASSLVRGQYF
TGTGCCAGCAGCTTAGTCCGGGGGCAGTACTTC
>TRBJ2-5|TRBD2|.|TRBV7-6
CASSVAGGEGETQYF
TGTGCCAGCAGTGTAGCGGGAGGGGAAGGAGAGACCCAGTACTTC
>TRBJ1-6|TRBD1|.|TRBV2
CASPGQGARAYNSPLHF
TGTGCCAGCCCGGGACAGGGGGCGAGGGCCTATAATTCACCCCTCCACTTT
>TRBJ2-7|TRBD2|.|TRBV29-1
CSVEWTSGANYEQYF
TGCAGCGTAGAGTGGACTAGCGGGGCGAACTACGAGCAGTACTTC
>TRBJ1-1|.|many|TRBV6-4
CATSVGPGTEAFF
TGTGCCACCTCAGTCGGCCCCGGCACTGAAGCTTTCTTT
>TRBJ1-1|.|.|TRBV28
CASGFWTANTEAFF
TGTGCCAGCGGATTTTGGACAGCGAACACTGAAGCTTTCTTT
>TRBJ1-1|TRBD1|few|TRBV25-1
CASSEFGTGDGTEAFF
TGTGCCAGCAGTGAATTCGGGACAGGAGACGGCACTGAAGCTTTCTTT